The sequence of this TCR beta chain was determined in a study of cytomegalovirus exposure and HLA in healthy donors. Study findings and constraints: The classifier was said to identify cytomegalovirus status with high specificity and sensitivity.

A word on this clone: The antigen is undetermined.

This CDR3 region has 14 residues. The V gene end was trimmed by 6 bases and the J gene end by 4 bases; junction bases not matched to a gene: 9. CDR1 MNHEY and CDR2 SVGAGI come from the germline V gene. Assay used: immunoSEQ multiplex PCR; TCRdb lists only in-frame clones, some missing. Of roughly 260,000 clones listed, about 83% are singletons. It was the approximately 110-subject validation cohort, separate from the approximately 670-subject first cohort, to which the donors belonged. The V and J genes are TRBV6-5 and TRBJ2-7; 7 nucleotides align to TRBD2. The clonotype originates from a man between 18 and 29 years old in good health and CMV-seronegative. Sequencing was done on a sample of PBMCs. The CDR3, as DNA: TGTGCCAGCAGGTCACCGGGACTACTATACGAGCAGTACTTC. Translating it yields CASRSPGLLYEQYF.